This TCR beta chain is from a study of immune evolution from preneoplasia to lung adenocarcinoma. Findings and caveats of the study: Top clone frequencies peaked in normal lung, apparently declining through invasive adenocarcinoma. Normal lung had highest clonality; later lesions appeared denser, more diverse.

Germline trimming cut 6 bases from V and 2 bases from J; bases unmatched to any gene: 5. CDR1 MDHEN and CDR2 SYDVKM come from the germline V gene. The CDR3 runs to 15 residues. For this clone: The target antigen is unknown.

Sequencing used immunoSEQ multiplex PCR; TCRdb keeps in-frame clones, though not all of them. The sample records several thousand clones, approximately 83% being singletons. H&E slides confirmed each diagnosis, reviewed by two pathologists independently. The receptor comes from a person between 45 and 75 years old with lung adenocarcinoma. The source material was FFPE normal lung tissue adjacent to the tumor. V and J are TRBV28 and TRBJ1-5, with 9 bases that match TRBD1. This chain's CDR3 is CASRQGARGNQPQHF. In nucleotides, the CDR3 is TGTGCCAGCAGACAGGGGGCGCGTGGCAATCAGCCCCAGCATTTT. The full variable domain, its missing parts supplied by reference TRBV28 and TRBJ1-5, is DVKVTQSSRYLVKRTGEKVFLECVQDMDHENMFWYRQDPGLGLRLIYFSYDVKMKEKGDIPEGYSVSREKKERFSLILESASTNQTSMYLCASRQGARGNQPQHFGDGTRLSIL.